A selection of T cell receptor beta chains follows, all from one sample in a study of blood T cells in healthy people across ages. MiXCR, applied by TCRdb to the 5' RACE reads, yields one record per CDR3 protein. Among roughly 730,000 distinct CDR3 sequences listed, roughly three fifths were seen once. The sequencing sample was made of blood. These receptors came from a man aged 40-50 years in good health. CDR3s include the opening cysteine and the closing phenylalanine or tryptophan. A D gene is named only where the DNA matches it firmly. Not all rows give a size; the values are once, few, many and, for expanded clones, a class.

cdr3_aa cdr3_nt v_call d_call clone_size j_call
CASSPVSYEQYF TGTGCCAGCAGCCCTGTATCCTACGAGCAGTACTTC TRBV3-1 - few TRBJ2-7
CAISGQGGETQYF TGTGCCATCAGTGGACAGGGCGGAGAGACCCAGTACTTC TRBV10-3 TRBD1 once TRBJ2-5
CAWRRGAAQTKETQYF TGTGCCTGGAGGCGGGGTGCCGCCCAGACTAAAGAGACCCAGTACTTC TRBV30 - - TRBJ2-5
CASSSEDRSDYNEQFF TGTGCCAGCAGCTCTGAAGACAGGTCAGATTACAATGAGCAGTTCTTC TRBV9 - - TRBJ2-1
CASSLGWGGIPYEQYF TGTGCCAGCAGCTTGGGGTGGGGCGGGATTCCCTACGAGCAGTACTTC TRBV7-2 - - TRBJ2-7
CASRDGQGGVTDTQYF TGCGCCAGCAGAGATGGACAGGGGGGCGTCACAGATACGCAGTATTTT TRBV5-1 TRBD1 once TRBJ2-3
CASSSSGGGGTDTQYF TGTGCCAGCAGTTCTTCTGGCGGGGGGGGTACAGATACGCAGTATTTT TRBV12-3/TRBV12-4 TRBD2 - TRBJ2-3
CASSQGGLLNQPQHF TGTGCCAGCAGCCAAGGGGGACTGCTCAATCAGCCCCAGCATTTT TRBV3-1 - - TRBJ1-5
CASKTEFSSYEQYF TGTGCCAGCAAAACGGAGTTTAGCTCCTACGAGCAGTACTTC TRBV27 - - TRBJ2-7
CASSYRQLSTDTQYF TGTGCCAGCAGTTACCGACAGCTTAGCACAGATACGCAGTATTTT TRBV6-6 - - TRBJ2-3
CASSLNVAGYEQYF TGTGCCAGCAGCTTAAACGTAGCTGGTTACGAGCAGTACTTC TRBV7-2 - - TRBJ2-7
CASSPPYRYRSSYNEQFF TGTGCCAGCAGCCCCCCATATAGGTATAGGAGCTCCTACAATGAGCAGTTCTTC TRBV7-8 - - TRBJ2-1
CSARYQRGFNEQFF TGCAGTGCTAGGTACCAGCGGGGATTCAATGAGCAGTTCTTC TRBV20-1 TRBD2 - TRBJ2-1
CSARDPRRDGTEAFF TGCAGTGCTAGAGATCCGCGCAGGGACGGTACTGAAGCTTTCTTT TRBV20-1 - - TRBJ1-1
CSANPAGGDQPQHF TGCAGTGCTAATCCTGCGGGCGGGGATCAGCCCCAGCATTTT TRBV20-1 - - TRBJ1-5
CASSQALFEIQYF TGTGCCAGCAGCCAAGCCCTTTTCGAGATTCAGTACTTC TRBV4-2 - few TRBJ2-4
CSVERLAGTTDTQYF TGCAGCGTTGAACGCCTAGCGGGAACTACAGATACGCAGTATTTT TRBV29-1 TRBD2 - TRBJ2-3
CASSEGTGMGYNEQFF TGTGCCAGCAGTGAAGGGACAGGGATGGGGTACAATGAGCAGTTCTTC TRBV6-1 TRBD1 once TRBJ2-1
CASSLAHSQKANTEAFF TGTGCCAGCAGCTTAGCCCATTCACAGAAGGCGAACACTGAAGCTTTCTTT TRBV7-6 - - TRBJ1-1
CASSLGQGEVDYTF TGTGCCAGCAGTTTAGGCCAGGGGGAAGTGGATTACACCTTC TRBV27 TRBD1 - TRBJ1-2
CASSLDPITNSPLHF TGTGCCAGCAGCTTAGATCCGATAACCAATTCACCCCTCCACTTT TRBV11-2 - - TRBJ1-6
CASSQGYVRMIQYF TGTGCCAGCAGCCAGGGATATGTCAGGATGATTCAGTATTTT TRBV11-1 - - TRBJ2-3
CASSGGAADTQYF TGTGCCAGCAGTGGTGGCGCGGCAGATACGCAGTATTTT TRBV2 - few TRBJ2-3
CASSPPLRRALGSSYNSPLHF TGTGCCAGCAGCCCACCATTGCGTCGCGCCTTAGGGAGCTCCTATAATTCACCCCTCCACTTT TRBV5-6 - - TRBJ1-6
CASSQERGGLLKNEQFF TGTGCCAGCAGCCAAGAAAGGGGGGGGCTTCTTAAAAATGAGCAGTTCTTC TRBV14 - - TRBJ2-1
CASSQNAFHEQFFGPGASSPLHF - TRBV11-2 - - TRBJ1-6
CAISPEERFNTGELFF TGTGCCATCAGTCCCGAGGAGCGATTCAACACCGGGGAGCTGTTTTTT TRBV10-3 - - TRBJ2-2
CASSLTSGQGTYEQYF TGTGCCAGCAGTTTGACCTCGGGACAGGGGACCTACGAGCAGTACTTC TRBV28 TRBD1 - TRBJ2-7
CAISESTAGEGKGYQETQYF TGTGCCATCAGTGAGTCGACGGCGGGAGAGGGGAAGGGGTACCAAGAGACCCAGTACTTC TRBV10-3 TRBD2 - TRBJ2-5
CASSHLVPSETQYF TGTGCCAGCAGCCATTTAGTACCCAGCGAGACCCAGTACTTC TRBV3-1 - few TRBJ2-5
CAGRVTGAYTEAFF TGTGCCGGCAGGGTAACAGGGGCCTACACTGAAGCTTTCTTT TRBV7-2 TRBD1 - TRBJ1-1
CASSSARDSNYQETQYF TGTGCCAGCAGTTCGGCCCGGGACAGTAACTACCAAGAGACCCAGTACTTC TRBV28 TRBD1 - TRBJ2-5
CASGLGQGYTIYF TGTGCTAGTGGTTTGGGACAGGGATACACCATATATTTT TRBV12-5 TRBD1 - TRBJ1-3
CASSLASGRRLETQYF TGTGCCAGCAGCTTGGCTAGCGGGAGGAGACTTGAGACCCAGTACTTC TRBV5-6 TRBD2 - TRBJ2-5
CASSQESLSTDTQYF TGCGCCAGCAGCCAAGAAAGCCTTAGCACAGATACGCAGTATTTT TRBV5-1 - - TRBJ2-3
CSVVPDNSYEQYF TGCAGCGTTGTACCGGACAACTCCTACGAGCAGTACTTC TRBV29-1 - - TRBJ2-7
CSARAGDSYGYTF TGCAGTGCTAGAGCAGGGGACAGCTATGGCTACACCTTC TRBV20-1 TRBD1 - TRBJ1-2
CSARAARTDTQYF TGCAGTGCTAGAGCCGCCCGCACAGATACGCAGTATTTT TRBV20-1 - - TRBJ2-3
CASSQIVAAYEQYF TGCGCCAGCAGCCAGATAGTAGCGGCCTACGAGCAGTACTTC TRBV4-1 - few TRBJ2-7
CASRLGATMMNTGELFF TGTGCCAGCAGACTTGGGGCTACGATGATGAACACCGGGGAGCTGTTTTTT TRBV5-5 - few TRBJ2-2
CASNLGTGGVTDTQYF TGTGCCAGCAACCTAGGGACAGGGGGCGTCACAGATACGCAGTATTTT TRBV6-1 TRBD1 few TRBJ2-3
CSARGLVKSSYNEQFF TGCAGTGCTAGAGGACTAGTTAAGAGCTCCTACAATGAGCAGTTCTTC TRBV20-1 - few TRBJ2-1
CASRFGQGYNSPLHF TGTGCCAGCAGATTTGGACAGGGGTATAATTCACCCCTCCACTTT TRBV7-9 TRBD1 - TRBJ1-6
CASSEDSSYNEQFF TGTGCCAGCAGTGAGGACAGCTCCTACAATGAGCAGTTCTTC TRBV6-4 - - TRBJ2-1
CAITSGRGYGYTF TGTGCCATAACCTCGGGCAGGGGCTATGGCTACACCTTC TRBV12-3/TRBV12-4 - few TRBJ1-2
CSASSAGTGGSPDTQYF TGCAGTGCTAGCTCCGCCGGGACAGGGGGGTCACCAGATACGCAGTATTTT TRBV20-1 TRBD1 - TRBJ2-3
CASSPVRGNQPQHF TGTGCCAGCAGTCCGGTCCGGGGGAATCAGCCCCAGCATTTT TRBV6-1 - - TRBJ1-5
CASSLSSAGDTDTQYF TGTGCCAGCAGTTTATCGTCGGCAGGGGACACAGATACGCAGTATTTT TRBV27 - once TRBJ2-3
CASSTGEQYF TGTGCCAGCAGTACGGGCGAGCAGTACTTC TRBV28 - - TRBJ2-7
CASTRGGSEQFF TGTGCCAGCACCCGGGGGGGGTCTGAGCAGTTCTTC TRBV28 TRBD2 few TRBJ2-1
CASSYSGIPYYEQYF TGTGCCAGCAGTTACTCGGGAATCCCATACTACGAGCAGTACTTC TRBV6-2/TRBV6-3 - few TRBJ2-7
CASSWGAEGGETQYF TGCGCCAGCAGCTGGGGGGCAGAGGGAGGCGAGACCCAGTACTTC TRBV5-1 - - TRBJ2-5
CASSLGGGAGAYEQYF TGCGCCAGCAGCTTGGGGGGGGGAGCGGGAGCCTACGAGCAGTACTTC TRBV5-1 TRBD2 once TRBJ2-7
CAISPGIGSWGEQFF TGTGCCATCAGCCCCGGGATAGGGTCTTGGGGTGAGCAGTTCTTC TRBV10-3 - once TRBJ2-1
CASRDSGNQPQHF TGTGCCAGCAGAGACAGTGGCAATCAGCCCCAGCATTTT TRBV12-3/TRBV12-4 - - TRBJ1-5